This T cell receptor (beta chain) was sequenced during a study of shared clonotypes between healthy human individuals. Nashville, Tennessee was home to all donors, who were Caucasian adults. Germline values: CDR1 KGHSH, CDR2 LQKENI. J was trimmed by 5 bases and V by 2 bases; bases with no gene match: 3. This CDR3 is 14 amino acids long. Clones were sequenced by immunoSEQ multiplex PCR, and TCRdb holds only the in-frame ones, with some missing. Of approximately 500,000 clones in the sample, 96% were seen once. This TCR was recovered from a woman aged 30 to 39 in good health. Sequenced material: naive CD4+ T cells sorted from blood. Subset: CD45RA+ positively selected. V is TRBV18 and J is TRBJ2-7; 10 bases fit TRBD1. The CDR3 DNA follows: TGTGCCAGCTCACCAGGACAGGGGGGCGACGAGCAGTACTTC. It is translated as CASSPGQGGDEQYF.